This T cell receptor (beta chain) emerged from a study of shared T cell receptors in the human thymus (dated by TCRdb to the early 2020s). Regarding the complete study: The study examined how self-reactive, shared T-cell receptor alpha chains are generated in the human thymus.

For CDR1 and CDR2, the germline V gene lists MNHEY and SVGAGI. Trimming costs V 6 bases and J 2 bases, and their ends lie 17 bases apart. The CDR3, cysteine through phenylalanine, is 15 amino acids long. The DNA shown is the 45-base CDR3, in frame from base 1. The library was produced with the immunoSEQ multiplex PCR assay. Here the immuneACCESS table is served through TCRdb, limited to in-frame sequences with V and J called. Missing clones are a known gap in these copies; in checked studies unresolved V genes cover under half, and the rest lacks a known reason. This sample is represented by some 660,000 clones; 87% of them were singletons. Of the sample, over 0.008% is held by the ten largest clones. On this clone itself: Its specific antigen is unknown. The input lacks base qualities; no much larger clone sits a single base away.

These data were also filed under a second study, of human thymus T cells. As the second paper documents: Immunologically healthy infants undergoing open corrective cardiac surgery for congenital heart defects in Finland were used as donors. The thymus tissue came from surgical resects taken out during corrective cardiac surgery. V and J gene segment usage appeared biased in both thymic and peripheral blood repertoires. According to the related research, thymic TCR repertoires were highly overlapping among unrelated individuals. The study used eight infant thymus samples plus four related peripheral blood samples to characterize TCR alpha and beta repertoires. Donor ages ranged from roughly 7 to 250 days, and the cohort comprised roughly six male and a couple of female infants. Thymocytes were freed from the tissue by mechanical means and kept at -70 degrees C as pellets of roughly 8.5-31 million cells. Genomic DNA was extracted from frozen cell pellets with a QIAsymphony instrument. Using the immunoSEQ multiplex PCR assay, the TCRB and TCRAD loci were amplified from a standardized quantity of quality-controlled genomic DNA. The V(D)J region was spanned by amplicons of a length sufficient to cover the CDR3 and to identify V and J genes. The commercial immunoSEQ service was used to sequence amplicons on an Illumina platform. Primer bias and sequencing errors were corrected as previously described, and TCRAD and TCRB definitions were based on the IMGT database. immunoSEQ Analyzer 3.0 and VDJTools were used for repertoire analysis, which covered basic statistics, V/J segment usage, diversity estimates, rarefaction and pairwise overlap. To estimate diversity, the Chao1, ChaoE, Efron-Thisted, Shannon and inverse Simpson indices were applied, and diversity was also estimated on datasets down-sampled to the smallest sample. Repertoire overlap was assessed by strict matching of CDR3 nucleotide sequence, V gene and J gene, and clustering was done by Jaccard-based multidimensional scaling. On average, thymus samples gave 750,000 to 950,000 unique TCRB clonotypes, whereas blood samples gave around 80,000.

Material: thymocytes. The receptor was derived from a boy in the first two years of life with a congenital heart defect. Donor details come from another sample of the same person, matched by shared clones. The rearrangement combines TRBV6-5 with TRBJ2-7; a tentative D match to TRBD1 spans 5 bases. CDR3 protein: CASSKEKTGAYEQYF. The DNA sequence is TGTGCCAGCAGCAAGGAAAAAACAGGAGCCTACGAGCAGTACTTC.